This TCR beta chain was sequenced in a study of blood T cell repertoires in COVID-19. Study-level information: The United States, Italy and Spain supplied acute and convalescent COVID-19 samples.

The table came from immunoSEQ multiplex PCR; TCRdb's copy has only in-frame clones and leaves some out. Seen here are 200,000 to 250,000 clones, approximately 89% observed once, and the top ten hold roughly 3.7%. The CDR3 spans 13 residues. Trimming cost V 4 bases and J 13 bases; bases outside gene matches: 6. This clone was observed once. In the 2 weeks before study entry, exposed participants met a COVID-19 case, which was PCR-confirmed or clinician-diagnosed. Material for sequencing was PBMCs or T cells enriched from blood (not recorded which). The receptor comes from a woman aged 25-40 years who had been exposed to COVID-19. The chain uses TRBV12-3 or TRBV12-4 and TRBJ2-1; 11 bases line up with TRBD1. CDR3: CASSSWDRGIQFF. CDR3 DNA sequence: TGTGCCAGCAGTTCCTGGGACAGGGGGATACAGTTCTTC.